These T cell receptor beta chains were read from a single sample in a study of blood T cell repertoires in COVID-19. Produced via immunoSEQ multiplex PCR; TCRdb's table is partial and in-frame only. The data hold roughly 90,000 clones, with 80% observed a single time. The sequenced sample was peripheral blood. These receptors originate from a woman aged 70-85 years with acute or convalescent COVID-19. The CDR3 runs from the conserved cysteine through the conserved F or W. A D gene is named only where the DNA matches it firmly. The size entry is marked missing in some rows and otherwise reads once, few, many or a size class.

V: TRBV29-1; J: TRBJ2-1; size: NA; D: TRBD1; DNA: TGCAGCGCCCAAACAGGGGTCGATGAGCAGTTCTTC; CDR3: CSAQTGVDEQFF
V: TRBV6-5; J: TRBJ2-3; size: NA; D: NA; DNA: TGTGCCAGCAGTAATACTAGAGATACGCAGTATTTT; CDR3: CASSNTRDTQYF
V: TRBV5-1; J: TRBJ1-4; size: NA; D: NA; DNA: TGCGCCAGCAGCTACTGGACGGGGGGGTTAACTAATGAAAAACTGTTTTTT; CDR3: CASSYWTGGLTNEKLFF
V: TRBV11-3; J: TRBJ1-2; size: NA; D: NA; DNA: TGTGCCAGCAGAAGAACAGGGTTTGATGGCTACACCTTC; CDR3: CASRRTGFDGYTF
V: TRBV4-2; J: TRBJ1-2; size: NA; D: NA; DNA: TGTGCCAGCAGCCAAGGAAAAGGGAGCTATGGCTACACCTTC; CDR3: CASSQGKGSYGYTF
V: TRBV12-3/TRBV12-4; J: TRBJ2-5; size: NA; D: NA; DNA: TGTGCCAGCAGTTTAGGTAGCCAAGAGACCCAGTACTTC; CDR3: CASSLGSQETQYF
V: TRBV7-2; J: TRBJ1-4; size: NA; D: TRBD1; DNA: TGTGCCAGCAGCTTAGCGAGGACAGGGGTGGGGGAAAAACTGTTTTTT; CDR3: CASSLARTGVGEKLFF
V: TRBV28; J: TRBJ2-5; size: once; D: TRBD2; DNA: TGTGCCAGCAGACCTCCTGTGACTAGCCGGACCCAGTACTTC; CDR3: CASRPPVTSRTQYF
V: TRBV6-2/TRBV6-3; J: TRBJ2-7; size: NA; D: NA; DNA: TGTGCCAGTAGTCGTCCCTACGAGCAGTACTTC; CDR3: CASSRPYEQYF
V: TRBV4-3; J: TRBJ2-3; size: NA; D: TRBD2; DNA: TGCGCCAGCAGCAAAAGAGGTGGAGAGAATGGACTAGCGGGGGGGCTTAAAGATACGCAGTATTTT; CDR3: CASSKRGGENGLAGGLKDTQYF
V: TRBV6-8; J: TRBJ2-2; size: NA; D: TRBD2; DNA: TGTGCCAGCAGTTACTCTCGATTGGCTATTCAATTTCTAGCGGGAGGGAGCACCGGGGAGCTGTTTTTT; CDR3: CASSYSRLAIQFLAGGSTGELFF
V: TRBV6-2/TRBV6-3; J: TRBJ1-5; size: once; D: NA; DNA: TGTGCCAGCAGTTACGGAGGGTCGGGCAATCAGCCCCAGCATTTT; CDR3: CASSYGGSGNQPQHF
V: TRBV28; J: TRBJ1-2; size: NA; D: NA; DNA: TGTGCCAGCAGCCTGCCGACAGGTCTCTTTACTGGCTACACCTTC; CDR3: CASSLPTGLFTGYTF
V: TRBV5-1; J: TRBJ2-1; size: NA; D: TRBD2; DNA: TGCGCCAGCAGCTTGGAACTAGCGGGGGTTGAGCAGTTCTTC; CDR3: CASSLELAGVEQFF